The 3 T cell receptor beta chains reported below all come from one sample, sequenced in a study of blood T cell repertoires in COVID-19. Sequenced by immunoSEQ multiplex PCR; TCRdb stores in-frame clones only, minus some. The sample lists under 150,000 clones, over 75% seen once, with approximately 8.7% in the top ten. Source material: peripheral blood. The source is a man between 40 and 49 years old with active or convalescent COVID-19.

CDR3 sequence: CASSPQWTSGASNTDTQYF. DNA for the CDR3: TGCGCCAGCAGCCCCCAATGGACTAGCGGGGCTTCTAACACAGATACGCAGTATTTT. The chain combines TRBV5-1 with TRBJ2-3, with 12 positions matching TRBD2. With V trimmed by 4 bases and J by 2 bases, 14 bases remained unmatched. The CDR3 runs to 19 residues. Germline V CDR1 and CDR2: SGHRS, YFSETQ.

CDR3 bases: TGCGCCAGCAGCTTCCGGGACAGCACCGGGGAGCTGTTTTTT. Protein product: CASSFRDSTGELFF. The V gene is TRBV5-1, the J gene TRBJ2-2; 7 nucleotides line up with TRBD1. This CDR3 spans 14 amino acids. V lost 2 bases and J lost 4; bases outside the gene matches: 2. Germline CDR1 SGHRS, CDR2 YFSETQ.

This clone was recorded once. This chain joins TRBV3-1 (or the pseudogene TRBV3-2) and TRBJ2-7; 8 positions match TRBD2. J gave up 1 base and V 6 bases, and 5 bases lay outside the gene matches. Germline V gene data show CDR1 as LGHDT and CDR2 as YNNKEL (reference sequence). CDR3 size: 14 residues. The chain's CDR3 is CASREGLGSYEQYF. Here the CDR3 DNA reads TGTGCCAGCAGGGAGGGACTAGGGTCCTACGAGCAGTACTTC.